This entry lists 7 T cell receptor beta chains sequenced from one sample in a study of OX40 agonist ivuxolimab in advanced cancers. The data were produced by immunoSEQ multiplex PCR, yet TCRdb's version contains in-frame clones alone and is incomplete. The data hold 79,000 or so clones, with about 89% observed a single time. The source material was CD4+ or CD8+ T cells sorted from blood, sampled in a trial of the OX40 agonist ivuxolimab. Receptors were obtained from an adult with an advanced solid tumor such as melanoma, head and neck, liver or kidney cancer.

This chain uses TRBV6-6 with TRBJ1-3, with D tentatively TRBD1 (5 bases). This CDR3 is 15 amino acids long. The germline gives CDR1 MNHNY, CDR2 SVGAGI (reference sequence). Trimming shortened V by 5 bases and J by 4 bases, and 15 bases separated the two germline ends. CDR3 sequence reads: CASSVDSLGGNTIYF. CDR3 sequence (DNA): TGTGCCAGCAGTGTCGACAGTTTGGGGGGAAACACCATATATTTT.

The rearrangement links TRBV5-3 to TRBJ2-5, with D perhaps matching TRBD2 (6 bases). TRBV5-3 is labeled an ORF, and its function is uncertain. The CDR3 consists of 16 residues. V was trimmed by 0 bases and J by 7 bases, leaving 19 bases between them. This chain's CDR3 is CARSLAKEGRFGTQYF. The CDR3, as DNA: TGTGCCAGAAGCTTGGCCAAGGAGGGGCGGTTTGGGACCCAGTACTTC.

J is TRBJ1-1 and V is TRBV18, with 7 positions matching TRBD1. Germline-derived CDR1 and CDR2 are KGHSH and LQKENI. The CDR3 sequence is 15 residues long. With 3 bases clipped from V and 7 bases from J, the junction kept 11 bases outside the gene matches. The CDR3 here is CASSPVFETGIEAFF. The CDR3 region has the DNA TGTGCCAGCTCACCCGTTTTTGAGACAGGGATTGAAGCTTTCTTT.

The chain has TRBV19 and TRBJ2-1; 10 nucleotides agree with TRBD2. The germline gives CDR1 LNHDA, CDR2 SQIVND (reference sequence). V was clipped by 1 base and J by 4 bases; unmatched bases: 7. The CDR3 sequence is 17 residues long. CDR3 region: CASSIGGASGSYNEQFF. CDR3 DNA: TGTGCCAGTAGTATAGGAGGGGCTAGCGGGAGTTACAATGAGCAGTTCTTC.

The gene calls are TRBV28 and TRBJ2-1; 9 bases align to TRBD2. The CDR3 is 18 residues long. CDR1 MDHEN and CDR2 SYDVKM come from the germline V gene. Unmatched junction bases numbered 11, after V lost 5 bases and J lost 0 bases. For the CDR3, the DNA is TGTGCCAGCAGTGCTAGCGGGAATCCTCGTGGCTCCTACAATGAGCAGTTCTTC. As protein: CASSASGNPRGSYNEQFF.

This chain connects TRBV5-5 to TRBJ2-1; D tentatively reads TRBD1 or TRBD2 (5 bases each). V was trimmed by 3 bases and J by 4 bases, leaving 17 bases between them. The CDR3 runs 16 residues. The V gene's germline CDR1 is SGHKS and CDR2 YYEKEE (reference sequence). The CDR3 DNA reads TGTGCCAGCAGCTCAGCGGCAGGGATGCTATACAATGAGCAGTTCTTC. Amino acids: CASSSAAGMLYNEQFF. Together with reference TRBV5-5 and TRBJ2-1, the CDR3 gives the full variable domain: DAGVTQSPTHLIKTRGQQVTLRCSPISGHKSVSWYQQVLGQGPQFIFQYYEKEERGRGNFPDRFSARQFPNYSSELNVNALLLGDSALYLCASSSAAGMLYNEQFFGPGTRLTVL.

J is TRBJ1-1 and V is TRBV19, with D possibly matching TRBD1 (6 bases). This CDR3 contains 12 residues. CDR1 is LNHDA, CDR2 SQIVND, per germline (reference sequence). The V end lost 2 bases, the J end lost 10 bases, and 11 bases lay between the germline ends. CDR3 bases: TGTGCCAGTAGTATATCGGGGGGCGCAGCTTTCTTT. Encoded protein: CASSISGGAAFF.